This TCR beta chain was sequenced during a study of cytomegalovirus exposure and HLA in healthy donors. The study's findings and limits: Later analysis reportedly placed an Asian-associated ancestry cluster below the roughly 700-donor mean in N-insertions.

CDR3 size: 15 residues. Trimming at V came to 5 bases and at J to 0 bases, leaving 3 bases not matched to a gene. Germline CDR1 is ENHRY and CDR2 is SYGVKD. Concerning this clone: Its specificity is unknown.

The PCR made use of 60 Vbeta and 13 Jbeta primers. The authors' processing: Later reanalysis found around 80 million unique TCR beta chains, 9 million to 12 million of them shared. Libraries were prepared by immunoSEQ multiplex PCR; TCRdb keeps only in-frame clonotypes and omits some of them. V and J calls and clone size are those listed in that table; D and trimming were worked out from the DNA. The profile shows about 130,000 clones, roughly three quarters of them singletons. This chain links TRBV10-3 with TRBJ2-7; TRBD2 matches at 11 bases. This TCR derives from a man in his forties in good health and CMV-seronegative. The sample comprised PBMCs. CDR3 amino acids: CAISPGLADSYEQYF. As DNA, the CDR3 is TGTGCCATCAGTCCGGGACTAGCGGACTCCTACGAGCAGTACTTC.